The count of the clone carrying this T cell receptor beta chain is one. The source of the sample is a study of blood T cell repertoires in COVID-19. TCRdb's copy holds only in-frame clones and misses some; the assay was immunoSEQ multiplex PCR. This table has about 220,000 clones, about 86% appearing once. Germline V gene lookup returns CDR1 SGHTA and CDR2 FQGNSA. V dropped 6 bases and J dropped 1 base, with 7 bases sitting between them. CDR3 length: 13 amino acids. The source of this sequence is a woman between 50 and 59 years old with acute COVID-19. Sequencing used PBMCs or T cells enriched from blood (not recorded which). The chain combines TRBV7-2 with TRBJ1-5; D is possibly TRBD1 (5 bases). The CDR3 nucleotides read TGTGCCAGCAGGGGGGGGAGCAATCAGCCCCAGCATTTT. Translated: CASRGGSNQPQHF.